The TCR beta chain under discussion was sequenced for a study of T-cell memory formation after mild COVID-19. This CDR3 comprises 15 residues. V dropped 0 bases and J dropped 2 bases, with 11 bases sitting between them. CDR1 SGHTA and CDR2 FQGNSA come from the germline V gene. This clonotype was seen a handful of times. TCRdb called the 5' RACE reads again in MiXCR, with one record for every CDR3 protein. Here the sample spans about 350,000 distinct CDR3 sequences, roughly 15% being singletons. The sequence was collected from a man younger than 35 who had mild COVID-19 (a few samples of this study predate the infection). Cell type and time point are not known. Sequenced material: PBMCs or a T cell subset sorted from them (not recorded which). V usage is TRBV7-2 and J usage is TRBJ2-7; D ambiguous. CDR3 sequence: CASSLALTLAYEQYF. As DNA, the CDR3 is TGTGCCAGCAGCTTAGCGCTTACGTTGGCCTACGAGCAGTACTTC.